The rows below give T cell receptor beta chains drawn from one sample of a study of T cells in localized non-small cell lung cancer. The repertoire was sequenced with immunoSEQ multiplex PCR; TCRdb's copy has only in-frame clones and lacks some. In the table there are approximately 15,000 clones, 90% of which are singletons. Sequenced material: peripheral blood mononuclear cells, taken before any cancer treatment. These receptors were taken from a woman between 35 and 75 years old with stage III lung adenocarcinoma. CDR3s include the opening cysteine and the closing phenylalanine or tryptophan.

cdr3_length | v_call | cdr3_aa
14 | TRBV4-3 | CASGPGGPADTQYF
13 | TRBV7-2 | CASSLARGDTQYF
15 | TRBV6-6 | CASMKGGSSTDTQYF
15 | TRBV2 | CASSLSSGGPDTQYF
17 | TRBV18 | CASSPGTGTIGGETQYF
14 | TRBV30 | CAWRAAGATYEQYF
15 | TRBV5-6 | CASSYPRYGYNEQFF
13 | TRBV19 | CASSIDQWGEAFF
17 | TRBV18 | CASSPLTSGSSYNEQFF
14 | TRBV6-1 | CASSAGPYYSGYTF
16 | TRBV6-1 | CASSDFPGTGDYGYTF
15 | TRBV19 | CASSPLPGPGNTIYF
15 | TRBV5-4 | CASSSSSGSPYEQYF
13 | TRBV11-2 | CASSLDGQGEQYF
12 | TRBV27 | CASSFRGETQYF
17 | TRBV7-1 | CASSGPRGQSRANVLTF
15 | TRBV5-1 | CASSFEVRTGDTQYF
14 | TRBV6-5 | CASARDRGRWEQYF
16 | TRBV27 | CASSNPGTSAKETQYF
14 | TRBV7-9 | CASSLAGVEEKLFF
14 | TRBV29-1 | CSVEEGAAGNTIYF
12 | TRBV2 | CASSLSTDTQYF
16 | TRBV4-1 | CASSQLYRTGENEQYF
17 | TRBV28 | CASSLGLAGGSSETQYF
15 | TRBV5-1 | CASSLSPQYSYEQYF
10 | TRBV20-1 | CSAREGREFF
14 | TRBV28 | CASSLYGSNQPQHF
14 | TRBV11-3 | CASRSPREGTEAFF
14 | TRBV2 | CASSEGQPGDTQYF
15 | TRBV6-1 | CASSVLGAGANVLTF
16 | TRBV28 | CASSRDMVRGADTQYF
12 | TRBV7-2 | CASSSSAYEQYF
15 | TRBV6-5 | CASSYTSLGPREQYF
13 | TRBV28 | CASSPKTGRGYTF
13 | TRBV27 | CASSWGPNEKLFF
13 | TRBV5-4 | CASSLWGGTAQYF
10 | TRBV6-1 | CASSEEPQHF
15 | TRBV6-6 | CASNAGGWGNQPQHF
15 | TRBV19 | CASSISQGALGGYTF
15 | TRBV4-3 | CASSQDISANYGYTF
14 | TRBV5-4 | CASSSRQDPYEQYF
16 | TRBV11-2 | CASSRRTGANTGELFF
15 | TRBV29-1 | CSVESIMGGNTEAFF
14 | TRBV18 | CASSPDRGYNEQFF
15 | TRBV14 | CASSLLSSGANVLTF
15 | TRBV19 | CASSLQSSYNSPLHF
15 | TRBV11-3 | CASSPSRGVGDEQFF
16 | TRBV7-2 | CASSLAGTGNNSPLHF
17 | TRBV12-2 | CASRPVGSGTNDQPQHF
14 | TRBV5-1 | CASSLGQSGNTIYF
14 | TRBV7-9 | CASSSGQGPYEQYF